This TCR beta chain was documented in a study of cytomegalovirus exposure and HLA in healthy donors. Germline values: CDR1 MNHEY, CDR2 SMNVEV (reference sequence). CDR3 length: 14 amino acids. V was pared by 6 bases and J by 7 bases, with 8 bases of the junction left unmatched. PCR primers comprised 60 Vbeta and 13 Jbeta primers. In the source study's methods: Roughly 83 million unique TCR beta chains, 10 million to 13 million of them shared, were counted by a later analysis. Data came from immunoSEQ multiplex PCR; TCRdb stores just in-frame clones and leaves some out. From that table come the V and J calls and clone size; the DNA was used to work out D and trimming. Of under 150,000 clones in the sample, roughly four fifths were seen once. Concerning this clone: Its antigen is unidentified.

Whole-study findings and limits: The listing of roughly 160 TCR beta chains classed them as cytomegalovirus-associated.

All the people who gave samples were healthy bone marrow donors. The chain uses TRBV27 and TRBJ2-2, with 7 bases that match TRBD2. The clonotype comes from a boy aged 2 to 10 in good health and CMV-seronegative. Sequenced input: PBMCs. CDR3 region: CASSLQRGFGELFF. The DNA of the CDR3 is TGTGCCAGCAGCCTCCAGCGGGGCTTCGGGGAGCTGTTTTTT.